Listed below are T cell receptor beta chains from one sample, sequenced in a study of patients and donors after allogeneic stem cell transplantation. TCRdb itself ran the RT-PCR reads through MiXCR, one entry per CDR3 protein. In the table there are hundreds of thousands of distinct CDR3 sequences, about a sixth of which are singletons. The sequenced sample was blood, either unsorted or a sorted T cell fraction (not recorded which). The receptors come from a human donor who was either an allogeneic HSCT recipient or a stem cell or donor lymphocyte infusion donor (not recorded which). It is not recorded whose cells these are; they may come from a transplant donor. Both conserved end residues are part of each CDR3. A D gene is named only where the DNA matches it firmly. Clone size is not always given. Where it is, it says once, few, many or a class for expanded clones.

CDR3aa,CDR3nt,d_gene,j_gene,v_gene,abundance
CASSLERLAYNEQFF,TGTGCCAGCAGCTTGGAGCGACTAGCGTACAATGAGCAGTTCTTC,TRBD2,TRBJ2-1,TRBV5-6,many
CASSRNPTDTQYF,TGTGCCAGCTCTAGAAATCCCACAGATACGCAGTATTTT,.,TRBJ2-3,TRBV2,.
CASSSSGAGIEQYF,TGTGCCAGCAGTTCGTCCGGGGCAGGGATCGAGCAGTACTTC,.,TRBJ2-7,TRBV27,few
CASNRQSYYGYTF,TGTGCCAGCAACCGACAGTCCTACTATGGCTACACCTTC,.,TRBJ1-2,TRBV12-3/TRBV12-4,.
CASSPRQGANEQYF,TGTGCCAGCTCACCACGACAGGGGGCCAACGAGCAGTACTTC,TRBD1,TRBJ2-7,TRBV18,.
CASSFSTTNYGYTF,TGTGCCAGCAGCTTCTCGACAACTAACTATGGCTACACCTTC,.,TRBJ1-2,TRBV7-9,many
CASSFRGNRRYGYTF,TGTGCCAGCAGTTTTCGCGGGAACCGCCGCTATGGCTACACCTTC,.,TRBJ1-2,TRBV27,.
CASSQELRTENYGYTF,TGCGCCAGCAGCCAAGAGTTGCGGACAGAAAACTATGGCTACACCTTC,.,TRBJ1-2,TRBV4-3,few
CSADQWTQTPNEQFF,TGCAGTGCCGACCAATGGACCCAAACCCCCAATGAGCAGTTCTTC,.,TRBJ2-1,TRBV20-1,few
CASSPGPLGGQPQHF,TGTGCCAGCAGCCCCGGCCCCCTGGGAGGTCAGCCCCAGCATTTT,.,TRBJ1-5,TRBV5-5,few
CSGTGDYGYTF,TGCAGCGGGACAGGAGACTATGGCTACACCTTC,TRBD1,TRBJ1-2,TRBV29-1,few
CASSRLLAQGADTQYF,TGTGCCAGCAGCCGTCTACTAGCGCAAGGAGCAGATACGCAGTATTTT,TRBD2,TRBJ2-3,TRBV7-7,.
CAGVVGARGYEQYF,TGTGCCGGGGTTGTTGGAGCCAGGGGCTACGAGCAGTACTTC,.,TRBJ2-7,TRBV12-3/TRBV12-4,.
CASSPPRGRNTGELFF,TGTGCCAGCAGCCCCCCTCGCGGGCGGAACACCGGGGAGCTGTTTTTT,.,TRBJ2-2,TRBV3-1,.
CASGAGGPDTQYF,TGTGCCAGTGGAGCGGGGGGGCCGGATACGCAGTATTTT,TRBD2,TRBJ2-3,TRBV6-2/TRBV6-3,.
CSAKGGTGMTEAFF,TGCAGTGCTAAGGGAGGGACAGGGATGACTGAAGCTTTCTTT,TRBD1,TRBJ1-1,TRBV20-1,few
CASRPSRTSAHTYEQYF,TGTGCCAGCAGACCGAGTCGGACTAGCGCACACACCTACGAGCAGTACTTC,TRBD2,TRBJ2-7,TRBV7-2,.
CASSLGGSPTADTQYF,TGTGCCAGCAGCTTAGGTGGTAGCCCCACAGCAGATACGCAGTATTTT,.,TRBJ2-3,TRBV11-2,few
CASSQASYNSPLHF,TGTGCCAGCAGCCAGGCGTCCTATAATTCACCCCTCCACTTT,.,TRBJ1-6,TRBV6-2/TRBV6-3,.
CASSPVTENYEQYF,TGTGCCAGCAGTCCCGTGACAGAAAATTACGAGCAGTACTTC,.,TRBJ2-7,TRBV2,.
CASSQFGGGARETQYF,TGCGCCAGCAGCCAATTTGGCGGGGGGGCCCGGGAGACCCAGTACTTC,TRBD2,TRBJ2-5,TRBV4-3,few
CASSFAGQGYNEQFF,TGTGCCAGCAGCTTTGCAGGACAGGGCTACAATGAGCAGTTCTTC,TRBD1,TRBJ2-1,TRBV7-9,few
CASGQSLSGELFF,TGCGCCAGCGGGCAGTCTCTTTCCGGGGAGCTGTTTTTT,.,TRBJ2-2,TRBV5-1,few
CASRESTDTQYF,TGTGCCAGCAGGGAGAGCACAGATACGCAGTATTTT,.,TRBJ2-3,TRBV6-1,.
CASSPQGAHEQYF,TGCGCCAGCAGCCCCCAGGGTGCCCACGAGCAGTACTTC,.,TRBJ2-7,TRBV5-1,few
CSARESQAGGWDEQFF,TGCAGTGCTAGGGAGTCCCAAGCGGGAGGGTGGGATGAGCAGTTCTTC,TRBD2,TRBJ2-1,TRBV20-1,.
CASSSDKGVTQYF,TGTGCCAGCAGCTCTGACAAGGGGGTGACGCAGTATTTT,.,TRBJ2-3,TRBV7-8,.
CSARYPSGVTDTQYF,TGCAGTGCTAGGTATCCTAGCGGGGTTACAGATACGCAGTATTTT,TRBD2,TRBJ2-3,TRBV20-1,.
CASSLEWEVDEQFF,TGTGCCAGCAGCTTGGAGTGGGAGGTCGATGAGCAGTTCTTC,.,TRBJ2-1,TRBV5-5,.
CASSVVMGAGELFF,TGTGCCAGCAGCGTAGTGATGGGGGCCGGGGAGCTGTTTTTT,.,TRBJ2-2,TRBV9,.
CSVEEGDRANVLTF,TGCAGCGTTGAGGAAGGGGACAGGGCCAACGTCCTGACTTTC,.,TRBJ2-6,TRBV29-1,.
CASSLVVGTGELFF,TGCGCCAGCAGCTTGGTTGTGGGCACCGGGGAGCTGTTTTTT,.,TRBJ2-2,TRBV5-1,many
CASSLVGFGTGELFF,TGCGCCAGCAGCCTGGTAGGCTTTGGCACCGGGGAGCTGTTTTTT,.,TRBJ2-2,TRBV5-1,.
CATSRKKTGPNYGYTF,TGTGCCACCAGCAGGAAAAAGACAGGGCCTAACTATGGCTACACCTTC,TRBD1,TRBJ1-2,TRBV15,.
CASSLVAGAAETQYF,TGCGCCAGCAGCTTGGTAGCGGGAGCGGCTGAGACCCAGTACTTC,TRBD2,TRBJ2-5,TRBV5-1,few
CSAQGWTEAFF,TGCAGTGCTCAGGGTTGGACTGAAGCTTTCTTT,.,TRBJ1-1,TRBV20-1,many
CASSLAVSNQPQHF,TGTGCCAGCAGTTTGGCAGTCAGCAATCAGCCCCAGCATTTT,.,TRBJ1-5,TRBV12-3/TRBV12-4,.
CSARTQTYEQYF,TGCAGTGCTAGAACACAGACCTACGAGCAGTACTTC,.,TRBJ2-7,TRBV20-1,.
CASSVEGYGYTF,TGTGCCAGCAGTGTTGAAGGGTATGGCTACACCTTC,.,TRBJ1-2,TRBV2,.
CASSFLQYTEAFF,TGCGCCAGCAGCTTCCTACAGTACACCGAAGCTTTCTTT,.,TRBJ1-1,TRBV5-1,many
CASSLALPTDNEQFF,TGTGCCAGCAGCTTAGCTCTTCCGACCGACAATGAGCAGTTCTTC,.,TRBJ2-1,TRBV7-6,many
CSARERGNYGYTF,TGCAGTGCTAGAGAGAGGGGAAACTATGGCTACACCTTC,.,TRBJ1-2,TRBV20-1,few
CSADREGGQETQYF,TGCAGTGCTGACAGGGAGGGAGGCCAAGAGACCCAGTACTTC,.,TRBJ2-5,TRBV20-1,.
CASSPLQKYEQYF,TGTGCCAGCTCACCACTACAGAAATACGAGCAGTACTTC,.,TRBJ2-7,TRBV18,.
CASSYGLAVTDTQYF,TGTGCCAGCAGCTACGGACTAGCGGTCACAGATACGCAGTATTTT,TRBD2,TRBJ2-3,TRBV7-9,.
CASSVVGGDTGELFF,TGTGCCAGCAGCGTAGTGGGTGGGGACACCGGGGAGCTGTTTTTT,.,TRBJ2-2,TRBV9,few
CSQMLSSYNEQFF,TGCAGCCAGATGTTAAGCTCCTACAATGAGCAGTTCTTC,.,TRBJ2-1,TRBV20-1,.
CSAREVAGGYNEQFF,TGCAGTGCTAGAGAAGTAGCGGGAGGCTACAATGAGCAGTTCTTC,TRBD2,TRBJ2-1,TRBV20-1,few
CASSSPISDEKLFF,TGTGCCAGCAGCTCCCCCATTAGTGATGAAAAACTGTTTTTT,.,TRBJ1-4,TRBV7-9,.
CASSFTGGRNEQFF,TGTGCCAGCAGCTTTACAGGGGGCCGTAATGAGCAGTTCTTC,TRBD1,TRBJ2-1,TRBV7-6,.
CASSDLLERETQYF,TGTGCCAGCAGTGACCTACTCGAGAGAGAGACCCAGTACTTC,.,TRBJ2-5,TRBV2,few
CSALLPGVNNSPLHF,TGCAGTGCCCTCTTACCGGGAGTAAATAATTCACCCCTCCACTTT,.,TRBJ1-6,TRBV20-1,.